This T cell receptor beta chain originates from a study of cytomegalovirus exposure and HLA in healthy donors (dated by TCRdb to 2015 to 2018). Background on the whole study: In an earlier analysis of approximately 500 of the donors, under 300 Gb of sequence data and some 100 million unique TCR beta sequences from roughly 190 million T cells were reported. An early release that covered 500 to 800 HLA-typed donors contained around 330 gigabases of sequencing data and tens of millions of unique TCR sequences. Among the roughly 390 genotyped donors, 75% to 90% belonged to the genetic ancestry cluster associated with self-reported Caucasian donors. The study aimed to test whether cataloging public T cell receptors could reveal signatures of past pathogen exposure. The T cell repertoires of under 750 subjects were profiled by immunosequencing and related to cytomegalovirus serostatus. Along with the approximately 650-subject first cohort, a separate validation cohort of roughly 110 different subjects was used. The study combined high-throughput TCR immunosequencing, statistical association of individual TCRs with disease status, and machine learning to predict cytomegalovirus infection status. In a later analysis, previously published TCR beta repertoires from 666 donors were re-analyzed and high-resolution HLA genotyping was added so that TCR occurrence patterns could be studied. In the later analysis, no new phenotypic data were used to find candidate immune exposures; instead, reliance was placed on TCR beta sequences and their occurrence across donors. In an earlier analysis of roughly 580 of the donors, high-throughput TCR beta sequencing was used to judge whether each TCR beta V gene segment behaved as functional or pseudogenic. Alongside the repertoire data, information on donor age, sex, ethnicity and CMV serostatus was compiled. Genome-wide SNP genotypes for about 60% of the roughly 700 donors were used in a later genetic analysis, which treated that subset as a discovery cohort. Every repertoire in the discovery cohort had been generated on one and the same sequencing platform. HLA typing covered class I and class II loci at four-digit resolution. Typing coverage varied by locus: roughly 629-640 donors for A, B, C, DRB1 and DQB1; under 550 for DQA1; around 610 for DPA1; some 470 for DPB1. Four or five DR-DQ haplotypes were treated as single units for association and clustering because of strong linkage in the cohort. Among around 400 genotyped donors of the cohort, an average of about 240,000 unique TCR beta nucleotide sequences was sequenced per donor, of which about 18% were non-productive. The research as a whole found: Some IMGT-functional V segments, including TRBV6-2 and TRBV6-3, could not be distinguished by the 87-base-pair reads and were therefore excluded. A cluster of highly shared sequence variants was judged likely to represent a technical artifact of the sequencing pipeline. Because HLA typing was unavailable for some donors at each locus, only the typed subset was used in association tests. Several of the top co-occurrence clusters appeared to be linked to parvovirus B19, influenza, CMV and Epstein-Barr virus, according to a later analysis. In a later analysis, about 17,000 TCR beta sequences were associated with specific HLA alleles at a false discovery rate of 0.05. A later genetic analysis reported fewer N-insertions in productive TCRs among donors in an Asian-associated ancestry cluster than the approximately 670-donor mean. The cohort was sequenced for TCR beta chains only, and without alpha or paired-chain data the features that could be detected were limited. A further reported finding was that TCR beta sequences accurately predicted the HLA-A and HLA-B alleles for most subjects in the first cohort. The authors suggested that the approach could potentially be extended to other disease states and immunological phenotypes. Most TCR sequences were observed very rarely across donors, whereas some public TCRs were present in many individuals. Most CMV-associated TCR beta chains appeared to be HLA-restricted in a later analysis, and the HLA associations seemed to be driven largely by CMV exposure. Assigning TCR associations to individual alleles was difficult when HLA alleles, especially DR and DQ, strongly co-occurred. A later analysis found that HLA-associated TCR beta chains were more clonally expanded and had lower generation probabilities than equally common non-associated chains. V-gene and J-gene trimming of TCR beta chains was associated with a missense DCLRE1C variant in a later genetic analysis, and the association was replicated in an independent cohort. The earlier analysis of 587 of the donors excluded about 16 rarely observed V segments, including chromosome 9 orphons, because counts were too low. In vitro tests confirmed that a few of the cytomegalovirus-associated TCR beta chains recognize cytomegalovirus antigens. According to a later analysis, TCR association rates differed among HLA loci, with DRB1 alleles showing the most associated TCRs and HLA-C alleles showing the fewest. The study gave a list of about 170 TCR beta chains associated with cytomegalovirus. Linkage disequilibrium might explain the correlated functional status among segregating V segments, but an unknown experimental factor could not be excluded. Immune exposure information for the cohort was limited to CMV serostatus. The presence/absence analyses assumed that sequencing depth was roughly uniform across donors, and that assumption may not be true. In an earlier analysis of 450 to 750 of the donors, most TCR beta V segments appeared in productive rearrangements about 87% or about 30% of the time, broadly matching IMGT annotations. The classifier was reported to diagnose cytomegalovirus status with high specificity and sensitivity in both the original cohort and the validation cohort.

The library was built by means of the immunoSEQ multiplex PCR assay. The multiplex PCR relied on a mix of 60 forward primers for TCR Vbeta segments and 13 reverse primers for TCR Jbeta segments. The CDR3 region of rearranged TCR beta genes was amplified from genomic DNA by a multiplex PCR assay. On the Illumina HiSeq System, the amplified TCR beta libraries were sequenced as 87-base-pair reads. As for the original processing: In a later analysis, some 80 million unique TCR beta chains were counted across the 500 to 850 repertoires, and around 11 million of these chains were shared by at least two donors. Raw reads were error-corrected and collapsed into unique sequences by a nearest-neighbor algorithm in which closely related sequences were merged to remove PCR and sequencing errors. V, D and J gene segments were assigned by aligning CDR3 sequences to IMGT reference sequences. For a sequence to be retained, a match of at least six nucleotides to both a V gene segment and a J gene segment was required. A rearrangement counted as productive if the CDR3 had no stop codons and remained in frame with V and J, and every other rearrangement counted as non-productive. CDR3 was defined by IMGT convention, running from the second conserved V-encoded cysteine to the conserved J-encoded phenylalanine. The earlier analysis of about 610 of the donors excluded sequences that lacked an unambiguous match to a single V gene segment. In an earlier analysis of 450 to 700 of the donors, V segments were called functional above 56.7% productive rearrangements and were called segregating when the between-donor standard deviation exceeded 5%. A statistical classification framework was developed to diagnose cytomegalovirus status using the catalog of TCR beta chain sequences. In a later analysis, TCR nucleotide sequences were compared against IMGT/GENE-DB human TR gene sequences so that V and J genes could be assigned. A later analysis assigned CDR3 sequences and most-parsimonious VDJ recombination scenarios with the TCRdist pipeline. In a later analysis, each TCR beta chain was defined by its CDR3 amino acid sequence together with its V-gene family, and reads lacking a unique V-gene family were excluded. To address suspected cross-contamination and a sequencing artifact, a later analysis removed roughly 640 highly shared, low-generation-probability nucleotide sequences. In a later analysis, a clonal expansion index for each public chain was calculated from normalized within-repertoire ranks of inferred template counts. Generation probabilities in a later analysis came from a VDJ recombination model fitted to out-of-frame rearrangements, and those results were checked against IGoR. A later analysis scored TCR-TCR, TCR-HLA and TCR-CMV co-occurrence with hypergeometric tests, applying a repertoire-size bias correction to TCR pairs. False discovery rates were estimated in a later analysis by permuting HLA or CMV assignments 20 times. A later analysis grouped co-occurring TCRs with DBSCAN, adding TCRdist sequence similarity when clustering within HLA-allele-positive subsets. For co-occurrence clustering, repertoires with fewer than 30,000 or more than 120,000 public chains were excluded, along with several repertoires with anomalous nucleotide sharing. TCRdb stores this immuneACCESS table with in-frame sequences only. Part of the clones is absent; in the studies checked, under half of the shortfall reflects unresolved V genes, and no reason is known for the rest. V, J and clone size reflect that table, while D and trimming were determined from the DNA. For this sample there are around 210,000 clones; roughly 80% appear just once. About 1.7% of the sample lies in the top ten.

From a lookup of the germline V gene, CDR1 and CDR2 are SGDLS and YYNGEE. Trimming removed 0 bases from V and 3 bases from J, leaving 7 bases between the germline ends. The CDR3 contains 14 residues, cysteine and phenylalanine counted. Of the read, only the CDR3 DNA is kept; its 42 bases are in frame from base 1. The cohort consisted of 666 healthy bone marrow donors. At the time of sampling, every cohort member was nominally healthy, though immune exposures that went unrecorded were likely present. The donor was CMV seronegative and was included in the group of 352 seronegative cohort members. A peripheral blood sample was collected from each donor, and TCR beta sequencing was performed on peripheral blood mononuclear cells. The Qiagen DNeasy Blood Extraction Kit was used to extract genomic DNA from the blood cell samples. A word on this clone: Its antigen is currently not known. Base quality data are lacking; no much larger clone is found one base away.

The sample was PBMCs. This sequence was found in a man in his fifties or sixties in good health and CMV-seronegative. The chain is assembled from TRBV9 and TRBJ1-3, and TRBD1 may be the D gene, going by 5 matching bases. The DNA sequence is given as TGTGCCAGCAGCGTAGCCAGGGTTGGAAACACCATATATTTT. Its protein is CASSVARVGNTIYF.